This TCR beta chain came from a study of cytomegalovirus exposure and HLA in healthy donors. The study ran its PCR with 60 Vbeta and 13 Jbeta primers. The data were produced by immunoSEQ multiplex PCR, yet TCRdb's version contains in-frame clones alone and is incomplete. The data contain more than 110,000 clones, 65% to 85% of them seen just once; the ten biggest clones take up 7%. Sample: PBMCs. The TCR originated in a young man in good health and CMV-seronegative.

CDR3 sequence reads: CASTSGFNEQYF. The CDR3 coding sequence is TGTGCCAGCACTAGTGGTTTTAACGAGCAGTACTTC. This chain uses TRBV6-5 with TRBJ2-7; D is ambiguous. Germline V lookup: CDR1 MNHEY, CDR2 SVGAGI. The CDR3 length is 12 residues. Trimming stripped 7 bases from V and 5 bases from J, with 12 bases between.